The following is a T cell receptor (beta chain) sequence with its context. Its antigen is unidentified. The V gene's germline CDR1 is MNHEY and CDR2 SMNVEV (reference sequence). Trimming took 4 bases from V and 8 from J, leaving 12 bases between them. This CDR3 has 13 residues. The data were obtained in a study of CD8 T cells in ankylosing spondylitis. Study-wide results and limits: Prior work had noted some motif variants in reactive arthritis blood and synovial fluid. Disease-linked clones reportedly showed significant enrichment in matched ankylosing spondylitis synovial fluid. Eight highly homologous variants made up a TCR beta motif, and this motif appeared characteristic of ankylosing spondylitis blood.

With molecular barcodes, quantitative 5'-RACE was used to make the TCR beta libraries. A single record per CDR3 protein comes from TCRdb applying MiXCR to the 5' RACE reads. The data hold fewer than 250,000 distinct CDR3 sequences, with about 17% observed a single time. The TCR sequence derives from a male donor with ankylosing spondylitis. Material: blood, either unsorted or a sorted T cell fraction (not recorded which). The V call is TRBV27, the J call TRBJ2-1; D is unclear. CDR3 DNA sequence: TGTGCCAGCAGTTCTGGGAATGGGTATGAGCAGTTCTTC. Residues: CASSSGNGYEQFF.